The 14 T cell receptor beta chains reported below all come from one sample, sequenced in a study of tumor-infiltrating lymphocytes in localized non-small cell lung cancer. Clones were read by immunoSEQ multiplex PCR, and TCRdb kept only the in-frame ones, dropping some. The sample contains approximately 3,000 clones, approximately 48% of which appear only once. Sequences were obtained from uninvolved lung tissue not adjacent to the tumor. The receptors were gathered from a human donor with non-small cell lung cancer.

The rearrangement joins TRBV7-2 to TRBJ2-1; D is undetermined. The CDR3 contains 11 residues. CDR1 is SGHTA and CDR2 is FQGNSA in the germline V gene. Trimming stripped 3 bases from V and 7 bases from J, with 4 bases between. CDR3 in DNA: TGTGCCAGCAGCTTCGGAAATGAGCAGTTCTTC. As protein: CASSFGNEQFF.

The J gene is TRBJ1-4, the V gene TRBV30; 11 nucleotides line up with TRBD1. This CDR3 has 17 residues. In germline, CDR1 is GTSNPN, CDR2 SVGIG (reference sequence). With 3 bases clipped from V and 5 bases from J, the junction kept 11 bases outside the gene matches. This chain's CDR3 is CAWRVRTGGEVNEKLFF. Here the CDR3 DNA reads TGTGCCTGGAGGGTGCGGACAGGGGGCGAGGTGAATGAAAAACTGTTTTTT.

The rearrangement links TRBV13 to TRBJ2-7; D ambiguous. The V gene's germline CDR1 is PRHDT and CDR2 FYEKMQ (reference sequence). Deletions cut 4 bases from V and 5 bases from J, with 6 bases between. The CDR3 covers 11 residues. This CDR3 reads CASSSRNEQYF. In DNA, the CDR3 is TGTGCCAGCAGCTCCAGGAACGAGCAGTACTTC.

This clone is large (0.1 to 1%). CDR3 DNA sequence: TGTGCCAGCAGTTTATCACCCGAGGCCGGGGAGCTGTTTTTT. This gives the protein CASSLSPEAGELFF. The gene calls are TRBV28 and TRBJ2-2, with D uncertain. Germline loops: CDR1 MDHEN, CDR2 SYDVKM. Trimming took off 1 base at V and 6 bases at J, with 9 bases between the two ends. There are 14 residues in the CDR3.

The chain is built from TRBV7-2 and TRBJ1-2, with D unresolved. The V gene lost 6 bases and the J gene lost 8 bases, with 13 bases spanning the gap. The CDR3 covers 12 residues. Germline lookup yields CDR1 SGHTA and CDR2 FQGNSA. CDR3 amino acids: CASSFSGYGYTF. In DNA, the CDR3 is TGTGCCAGCAGTTTTTCCGGGTACGGCTACACCTTC.

The chain links TRBV11-3 to TRBJ2-2; D is possibly TRBD2 (5 bases). Germline CDR1 SGHNT, CDR2 YENEEA. The CDR3 is 14 residues long. V was cut by 4 bases and J by 1 base, with 7 bases left in between. The CDR3 protein is CASSSRGNTGELFF. CDR3 nucleotide sequence: TGTGCCAGCAGCTCCCGGGGGAACACCGGGGAGCTGTTTTTT.

This clone was counted between two and nine times. This chain connects TRBV6-5 to TRBJ2-7, with TRBD2 matching 11 bases. The germline CDR1 and CDR2 sequences are MNHEY and SVGAGI. The V and J ends lost 2 bases and 3 bases, in that order; junction bases with no gene match: 3. The CDR3 covers 15 residues. The CDR3 nucleotides read TGTGCCAGCAGTTACGCCGGGACTAGCGGCTACGAGCAGTACTTC. It translates to CASSYAGTSGYEQYF.

This clone was observed a few times. The genes are TRBV18 and TRBJ1-3, with 7 bases fitting TRBD1. With V trimmed by 4 bases and J by 1 base, 13 bases remained unmatched. Germline V gene lookup returns CDR1 KGHSH and CDR2 LQKENI. There are 18 residues in the CDR3. The CDR3 region has the DNA TGTGCCAGCTCACGACCGAGTAGGGGGCTTTGGTCTGGAAACACCATATATTTT. Protein product: CASSRPSRGLWSGNTIYF.

The genes are TRBV15 and TRBJ2-4; possible D gene TRBD2, 6 bases. V lost 4 bases and J lost 5, with 18 bases in between. Germline assignment: CDR1 LNHNV and CDR2 YYDKDF (reference sequence). The CDR3 consists of 16 residues. CDR3 in amino acids: CATSTSEPYPENIQYF. The CDR3 DNA follows: TGTGCCACCAGCACTAGCGAGCCCTATCCGGAAAACATTCAGTACTTC.

In its sample, this clone was seen a few times. V gene TRBV30 combines with J gene TRBJ1-1; unclear D gene. CDR1 and CDR2 from the germline V gene are GTSNPN and SVGIG (reference sequence). V gave up 3 bases and J gave up 7 bases, with 6 bases separating them. The CDR3 covers 10 residues. The CDR3 sequence is CAWRQNEAFF. The CDR3, as DNA: TGTGCCTGGAGACAGAATGAAGCTTTCTTT.

The V call is TRBV19, the J call TRBJ2-5; 7 positions agree with TRBD2. V lost 1 base, J lost 1 base, and 9 bases stayed unmatched. Germline loops: CDR1 LNHDA, CDR2 SQIVND (reference sequence). This CDR3 comprises 17 residues. CDR3 coding DNA: TGTGCCAGTAGTATAGGGGGTGTTTGGGGGGGCCAAGAGACCCAGTACTTC. Protein sequence: CASSIGGVWGGQETQYF.

V is TRBV21-1 and J is TRBJ1-1; the D segment call TRBD1 is taken from the table without a DNA check. TRBV21-1 is termed a pseudogene. The CDR3 totals 13 residues. The CDR3 region is CASSNWTGPEAFF. CDR3 in DNA: TGTGCCAGCAGCAACTGGACAGGACCTGAAGCTTTCTTT.

The J gene is TRBJ1-1, the V gene TRBV28; D possibly corresponds to TRBD1 (6 bases). The CDR3 sequence is 16 residues long. Germline CDR1 MDHEN, CDR2 SYDVKM. V was shortened by 5 bases and J by 0 bases, with 16 bases between the two germline ends. The CDR3 is CASSPPRGGLNTEAFF. The CDR3 DNA follows: TGTGCCAGCAGTCCTCCCCGGGGGGGCTTGAACACTGAAGCTTTCTTT.

This chain joins TRBV5-8 and TRBJ2-1, with TRBD2 identical over 10 bases. The V gene's germline CDR1 is SGHTS and CDR2 YDEGEE. This CDR3 has 15 residues. V gave up 0 bases and J gave up 8 bases; unmatched junction bases: 5. The CDR3 region has the DNA TGTGCCAGCAGCTTGGGTTCTAGCGGGAGTGATGAGCAGTTCTTC. Protein sequence: CASSLGSSGSDEQFF.